These 26 T cell receptor beta chains came from one sample sequenced in a study of vaccination effects on CD4 cells after COVID-19. ViraFEST expansion of antigen-specific CD4+ T cells with viral peptide pools preceded sequencing. Subsequent to a culture period of about nine days, CD4+ T cells were isolated. Vaccine recipients, nucleocapsid antibody negative, had no prior SARS-CoV-2 infection. Which antigens these TCRs recognize remains unknown. Repertoires were generated with immunoSEQ multiplex PCR, while TCRdb's copy carries only in-frame clones and drops some. The sample contains some 77,000 clones, approximately 72% of which appear only once. The source material was CD4+ T cells from PBMCs cultured with HCoV-OC43 spike peptides, sampled before COVID-19 vaccination. Subset noted: HCoV-OC43 spike overlapping peptide pool stimulation. The receptors were sampled from a human donor who received a COVID-19 vaccine.

The chain is built from TRBV9 and TRBJ2-1, with TRBD2 identical over 9 bases. J lost 5 bases, V lost 3 bases, and 0 bases had no gene match. Germline assignment: CDR1 SGDLS and CDR2 YYNGEE. This CDR3 comprises 13 residues. The CDR3 DNA reads TGTGCCAGCAGCGGACTAGCGGACAATGAGCAGTTCTTC. Its protein is CASSGLADNEQFF.

The chain carries TRBV28 and TRBJ2-5; D is tentatively TRBD1 or TRBD2 (5 bases each). The CDR3 consists of 13 residues. Between the trimmed V and J ends, which lost 3 bases and 5 bases, there was a span of 10 bases. The germline V gene encodes CDR1 MDHEN and CDR2 SYDVKM. Here the CDR3 reads CASSFGALETQYF. The CDR3 nucleotides read TGTGCCAGCAGTTTCGGGGCTCTGGAGACCCAGTACTTC.

The V and J genes are TRBV30 and TRBJ2-5; D call uncertain. V was trimmed by 0 bases and J by 5 bases, leaving 4 bases between them. CDR3 size: 11 residues. Germline CDR1 and CDR2: GTSNPN and SVGIG (reference sequence). Written as DNA, the CDR3 is TGTGCCTGGAGTGTAGTGGAGACCCAGTACTTC. Amino acid sequence: CAWSVVETQYF. Filled out from reference TRBV30 and TRBJ2-5, the complete variable domain reads SQTIHQWPATLVQPVGSPLSLECTVEGTSNPNLYWYRQAAGRGLQLLFYSVGIGQISSEVPQNLSASRPQDRQFILSSKKLLLSDSGFYLCAWSVVETQYFGPGTRLLVL.

This chain uses TRBV2 with TRBJ1-6; D call uncertain. The V and J ends lost 7 bases and 9 bases respectively, with 16 bases between them. Germline CDR1 and CDR2: SNHLY and FYNNEI. This CDR3 region has 14 residues. DNA of the CDR3: TGTGCCAGCAAGCGGACGGGTGATCGTTCACCCCTCCACTTT. It codes for CASKRTGDRSPLHF.

The chain combines TRBV2 with TRBJ2-1, with 9 bases identical to TRBD2. After removal of 6 bases from V and 8 bases from J, the junction contained 8 bases not matched to a gene. Germline-derived CDR1 and CDR2 are SNHLY and FYNNEI. The CDR3 consists of 14 residues. CDR3 bases: TGTGCCAGCAGAGCTAGCGGGGTGAGAGATGAGCAGTTCTTC. This encodes CASRASGVRDEQFF.

The V and J genes are TRBV5-6 and TRBJ1-6; TRBD1 is a possible D gene (5 bases). There are 14 residues in the CDR3. V was pared by 0 bases and J by 11 bases, with 12 bases between. The germline gives CDR1 SGHDT, CDR2 YYEEEE. For the CDR3, the DNA is TGTGCCAGCAGCTTGGGGCAGGGTGGAGCACCCCTCCACTTT. It specifies CASSLGQGGAPLHF.

This sequence joins TRBV6-5 and TRBJ1-3; D remains ambiguous. The germline gives CDR1 MNHEY, CDR2 SVGAGI. The CDR3 is made up of 15 amino acids. Between the trimmed V and J ends, which lost 2 bases and 0 bases, there was a span of 8 bases. DNA for the CDR3: TGTGCCAGCAGTTACAAGCCCCGCTCTGGAAACACCATATATTTT. Translating it yields CASSYKPRSGNTIYF.

This clone was counted a few times. The chain carries TRBV7-2 and TRBJ2-3; no definite D call. Germline CDR1 SGHTA, CDR2 FQGNSA. CDR3 size: 12 residues. Trimming removed 5 bases from V and 1 base from J, with 4 bases in between. The CDR3 sequence is CASSHGTDTQYF. As DNA, the CDR3 is TGTGCCAGCAGCCATGGCACAGATACGCAGTATTTT.

The chain employs TRBV19 and TRBJ2-7; TRBD2 matches at 11 bases. The CDR3 has 14 amino acids. J lost 4 bases, V lost 7 bases, and 6 bases had no gene match. CDR1 and CDR2 (germline): LNHDA, SQIVND (reference sequence). CDR3 nucleotide sequence: TGTGCCAGTAACCCGACTAGCGGGGTTTACGAGCAGTACGTC. Amino acid sequence: CASNPTSGVYEQYV.

This chain joins TRBV27 and TRBJ1-2; D is perhaps TRBD1 (5 bases). The length of the CDR3 is 15 residues. V lost 2 bases and J lost 5, with 15 bases in between. Germline V lookup: CDR1 MNHEY, CDR2 SMNVEV (reference sequence). CDR3 protein: CASSLREGLWYGYTF. The CDR3 region has the DNA TGTGCCAGCAGTTTAAGGGAGGGGTTATGGTATGGCTACACCTTC.

The CDR3: CASSPARGSTEAFF. The DNA for the CDR3 is TGTGCCAGCAGCCCAGCTAGGGGTAGCACTGAAGCTTTCTTT. The chain carries TRBV7-2 and TRBJ1-1; D might be TRBD1 (5 bases). The V end was cut by 5 bases, the J end by 4 bases, with 14 bases between. The germline gives CDR1 SGHTA, CDR2 FQGNSA. The CDR3 extends over 14 amino acids.

The chain is built from TRBV7-7 and TRBJ2-6; D not certain. The germline CDR1 and CDR2 sequences are SSHAT and FNYEAQ (reference sequence). The V end lost 5 bases, the J end lost 3 bases, and 11 bases lay between the germline ends. The CDR3 length is 15 residues. The CDR3: CASSPPADGANVLTF. The CDR3, as DNA: TGTGCCAGCAGCCCCCCTGCGGATGGGGCCAACGTCCTGACTTTC.

The rearrangement joins TRBV7-2 to TRBJ2-3; 7 nucleotides match TRBD1. Germline assignment: CDR1 SGHTA and CDR2 FQGNSA. The CDR3 runs to 14 residues. With 4 bases clipped from V and 1 base from J, the junction kept 2 bases outside the gene matches. The CDR3, as DNA: TGTGCCAGCAGCTCCGACAGGGGCACAGATACGCAGTATTTT. Translated, it gives CASSSDRGTDTQYF.

J is TRBJ2-5 and V is TRBV28, with a tentative D call TRBD1 (5 bases). The V gene's germline CDR1 is MDHEN and CDR2 SYDVKM. The CDR3 has 14 residues. The ends were cut back, 8 bases at V and 7 bases at J, with 20 bases in the middle. Here the CDR3 DNA reads TGTGCCAGCTTAAAGGGGTCCCTAAGGGGGACCCAGTACTTC. This sequence encodes CASLKGSLRGTQYF.

Here the CDR3 reads CASSASPRTPLYF. The DNA of the CDR3 is TGTGCCAGCAGTGCGTCACCCCGGACCCCGTTGTACTTC. The chain carries TRBV6-4 and TRBJ2-5; the D is unclear. CDR3 length equals 13 residues. The V end was cut by 4 bases, the J end by 13 bases, with 19 bases between. The germline V gene encodes CDR1 MRHNA and CDR2 SNTAGT.

The chain employs TRBV5-5 and TRBJ1-6; a possible D gene is TRBD1 (6 bases). This CDR3 spans 16 amino acids. Germline loops: CDR1 SGHKS, CDR2 YYEKEE (reference sequence). Trimming cost V 1 base and J 9 bases, with 17 bases left between them. CDR3 residues: CASSLLPDRSISPLHF. DNA of the CDR3: TGTGCCAGCAGCTTGCTTCCCGACAGGAGTATTTCACCCCTCCACTTT. The whole variable domain, remainder taken from reference TRBV5-5 and TRBJ1-6, is DAGVTQSPTHLIKTRGQQVTLRCSPISGHKSVSWYQQVLGQGPQFIFQYYEKEERGRGNFPDRFSARQFPNYSSELNVNALLLGDSALYLCASSLLPDRSISPLHFGNGTRLTVT.

The chain is built from TRBV6-1 and TRBJ1-2; perhaps TRBD1 as D (6 bases). CDR1 is MNHNS and CDR2 is SASEGT in the germline V gene. Trimming pared 0 bases from V and 8 bases from J, leaving 10 bases between. The CDR3 covers 13 residues. The CDR3 sequence: CASSEAAGEGYTF. The CDR3 DNA follows: TGTGCCAGCAGTGAAGCGGCAGGGGAAGGCTACACCTTC.

V and J are TRBV28 and TRBJ2-5; D call uncertain. V was clipped by 3 bases and J by 7 bases, with 9 bases between them. Germline V gene sequence: CDR1 MDHEN, CDR2 SYDVKM. The CDR3 length is 12 residues. CDR3 sequence (DNA): TGTGCCAGCAGTTTCCCACTGGCGACCCAGTACTTC. Protein: CASSFPLATQYF.

The CDR3 sequence is CASPGRRGETQYF. The CDR3, as DNA: TGTGCCAGCCCCGGGCGGCGGGGAGAGACCCAGTACTTC. The chain has TRBV12-3 or TRBV12-4 and TRBJ2-5; perhaps TRBD2 as D (6 bases). With 8 bases removed from V and 4 bases from J, the gap between germline ends came to 14 bases. CDR3 length equals 13 residues.

The chain joins TRBV5-1 to TRBJ1-1, with D unclear. Trimming removed 1 base from V and 5 bases from J, with 6 bases in between. This CDR3 region has 12 residues. Germline CDR1 SGHRS, CDR2 YFSETQ. The CDR3 sequence is CASSLRDTEAFF. In DNA form, the CDR3 reads TGCGCCAGCAGCTTGCGAGATACTGAAGCTTTCTTT.

J is TRBJ2-3 and V is TRBV5-1, with 8 bases identical to TRBD1. Per germline, CDR1 SGHRS and CDR2 YFSETQ. This CDR3 is built from 15 residues. V shed 5 bases and J 3 bases; nucleotides not matched to a gene: 8. The CDR3: CASSAGQGRTDTQYF. CDR3 nucleotides: TGCGCCAGCAGTGCCGGACAGGGAAGGACAGATACGCAGTATTTT. Filled out from reference TRBV5-1 and TRBJ2-3, the complete variable domain reads KAGVTQTPRYLIKTRGQQVTLSCSPISGHRSVSWYQQTPGQGLQFLFEYFSETQRNKGNFPGRFSGRQFSNSRSEMNVSTLELGDSALYLCASSAGQGRTDTQYFGPGTRLTVL.

The chain couples TRBV10-3 to TRBJ2-5; D might be TRBD1 or TRBD2, each matching 5 bases. This CDR3 is built from 14 residues. V gave up 10 bases and J gave up 3 bases, with 18 bases separating them. Germline CDR1 is ENHRY and CDR2 is SYGVKD. The CDR3 loop is CATGRRGDEETQYF. The CDR3 bases are TGTGCCACCGGGCGAAGAGGGGATGAAGAGACCCAGTACTTC.

The chain recombines TRBV19 with TRBJ2-3, with TRBD2 as a possible D gene (6 bases). The germline CDR1 and CDR2 sequences are LNHDA and SQIVND (reference sequence). The V and J ends lost 3 bases and 0 bases respectively, with 10 bases between them. The CDR3 sequence is 15 residues long. The CDR3 sequence is CASSIAGISTDTQYF. Written as DNA, the CDR3 is TGTGCCAGTAGTATTGCGGGGATAAGCACAGATACGCAGTATTTT.

The J gene is TRBJ1-4, the V gene TRBV29-1, with a possible D match to TRBD1 (6 bases). Germline V gene lookup returns CDR1 SQVTM and CDR2 ANQGSEA. The CDR3 is 14 amino acids. The V gene lost 6 bases and the J gene lost 7 bases, with 18 bases spanning the gap. The CDR3 nucleotides read TGCAGCGTCACATCAGGGGCCGCCTTTGAAAAACTGTTTTTT. Protein: CSVTSGAAFEKLFF.

The chain couples TRBV3-1 (or the pseudogene TRBV3-2) to TRBJ2-1, with TRBD1 matching over 10 bases. The CDR3 contains 14 residues. Germline trimming cut 5 bases from V and 9 bases from J; bases unmatched to any gene: 7. In germline, CDR1 is LGHDT, CDR2 YNNKEL (reference sequence). CDR3 sequence (DNA): TGTGCCAGCAGCGGGACAGGGGAAGGTATTGAGCAGTTCTTC. Protein product: CASSGTGEGIEQFF.

The chain carries TRBV24-1 and TRBJ2-1; 8 nucleotides agree with TRBD1. Germline V lookup: CDR1 KGHDR, CDR2 SFDVKD. V shed 6 bases and J 3 bases; nucleotides not matched to a gene: 3. The CDR3 covers 14 residues. CDR3 sequence (DNA): TGTGCCACCAGTCAGGGGGCGGGCTACAATGAGCAGTTCTTC. Encoded protein: CATSQGAGYNEQFF.